These T cell receptor beta chains were read from a single sample in a study of OX40 agonist ivuxolimab in advanced cancers. Repertoires were generated with immunoSEQ multiplex PCR, while TCRdb's copy carries only in-frame clones and drops some. This table has 42,000 or so clones, 89% appearing once. The sample consisted of CD4+ or CD8+ T cells sorted from blood, taken in a trial of the OX40 agonist ivuxolimab. The source is an adult with an advanced solid tumor such as melanoma, head and neck, liver or kidney cancer. The CDR3 runs from the conserved cysteine through the conserved F or W. The order of the fields is J gene, D gene, V gene, clone size, CDR3 protein, CDR3 DNA. A D gene is named only where the DNA matches it firmly. Only some rows state a clone size, as once, few, many or a class for expanded clones.

J gene: TRBJ1-5; D gene: -; V gene: TRBV6-6; clone size: -; CDR3 protein: CASSYSGSQPQHF; CDR3 DNA: TGTGCCAGCAGTTACTCGGGAAGTCAGCCCCAGCATTTT
J gene: TRBJ2-7; D gene: -; V gene: TRBV6-5; clone size: -; CDR3 protein: CASRRGRISYEQYF; CDR3 DNA: TGTGCCAGCAGGAGGGGACGTATAAGCTACGAGCAGTACTTC
J gene: TRBJ2-3; D gene: TRBD1; V gene: TRBV11-3; clone size: once; CDR3 protein: CASSSGTGRTDTQYF; CDR3 DNA: TGTGCCAGCAGCTCGGGGACAGGTCGCACAGATACGCAGTATTTT
J gene: TRBJ1-1; D gene: -; V gene: TRBV5-1; clone size: -; CDR3 protein: CASSNGQLNTEAFF; CDR3 DNA: TGCGCCAGCAGCAACGGACAGTTGAACACTGAAGCTTTCTTT
J gene: TRBJ1-1; D gene: TRBD1; V gene: TRBV5-4; clone size: once; CDR3 protein: CASSLRGTANTEAFF; CDR3 DNA: TGTGCCAGCAGCCTAAGGGGGACAGCTAACACTGAAGCTTTCTTT
J gene: TRBJ1-1; D gene: -; V gene: TRBV7-6; clone size: -; CDR3 protein: CASRPEIQGFTEAFF; CDR3 DNA: TGTGCCAGCAGGCCAGAAATACAGGGCTTTACTGAAGCTTTCTTT
J gene: TRBJ1-1; D gene: -; V gene: TRBV5-4; clone size: -; CDR3 protein: CASSLRRDTEAFF; CDR3 DNA: TGTGCCAGCAGCTTGAGAAGGGACACTGAAGCTTTCTTT
J gene: TRBJ1-2; D gene: -; V gene: TRBV12-5; clone size: -; CDR3 protein: CASGSDSPYGYTF; CDR3 DNA: TGTGCTAGTGGCAGCGACAGTCCCTATGGCTACACCTTC
J gene: TRBJ1-1; D gene: -; V gene: TRBV7-2; clone size: -; CDR3 protein: CASSLEPGGTEAFF; CDR3 DNA: TGTGCCAGCAGCTTAGAACCCGGGGGCACTGAAGCTTTCTTT
J gene: TRBJ1-2; D gene: -; V gene: TRBV28; clone size: -; CDR3 protein: CASSQQGYGYTF; CDR3 DNA: TGTGCCAGCAGCCAGCAGGGATATGGCTACACCTTC
J gene: TRBJ1-5; D gene: -; V gene: TRBV7-8; clone size: -; CDR3 protein: CASSGRFYSNQPQHF; CDR3 DNA: TGTGCCAGCAGCGGACGGTTTTATAGCAATCAGCCCCAGCATTTT
J gene: TRBJ2-2; D gene: -; V gene: TRBV7-2; clone size: few; CDR3 protein: CASSLGSKNTGELFF; CDR3 DNA: TGTGCCAGCAGCTTAGGGAGCAAGAACACCGGGGAGCTGTTTTTT
J gene: TRBJ2-3; D gene: -; V gene: TRBV4-3; clone size: -; CDR3 protein: CASSTGVSTFADTQYF; CDR3 DNA: TGCGCCAGCAGCACGGGGGTTTCAACTTTCGCAGATACGCAGTATTTT
J gene: TRBJ1-6; D gene: -; V gene: TRBV27; clone size: -; CDR3 protein: CASSPPGNSPLHF; CDR3 DNA: TGTGCCAGCAGTCCCCCGGGTAATTCACCCCTCCACTTT
J gene: TRBJ1-2; D gene: -; V gene: TRBV7-3; clone size: -; CDR3 protein: CASSPTVGDYGYTF; CDR3 DNA: TGTGCCAGCAGCCCCACCGTTGGGGACTATGGCTACACCTTC
J gene: TRBJ2-7; D gene: TRBD2; V gene: TRBV5-5; clone size: once; CDR3 protein: CASSLGLAGAYEQYF; CDR3 DNA: TGTGCCAGCAGCTTAGGACTAGCGGGCGCCTACGAGCAGTACTTC
J gene: TRBJ1-1; D gene: TRBD1; V gene: TRBV18; clone size: -; CDR3 protein: CASSPRRTGDGEAFF; CDR3 DNA: TGTGCCAGCTCACCACGTCGGACAGGGGATGGTGAAGCTTTCTTT
J gene: TRBJ1-3; D gene: TRBD1; V gene: TRBV5-1; clone size: -; CDR3 protein: CASSLGDSRRGNTIYF; CDR3 DNA: TGCGCCAGCAGCTTGGGGGACAGCCGGCGTGGAAACACCATATATTTT
J gene: TRBJ1-6; D gene: -; V gene: TRBV5-5; clone size: once; CDR3 protein: CASSLGSGFERIRIPPLHF; CDR3 DNA: TGTGCCAGCAGCTTGGGGAGCGGATTCGAGCGGATTCGGATTCCCCCCCTCCACTTT
J gene: TRBJ1-1; D gene: -; V gene: TRBV4-3; clone size: -; CDR3 protein: CASSQALRGASAEAFF; CDR3 DNA: TGCGCCAGCAGCCAAGCACTCCGGGGGGCGTCGGCTGAAGCTTTCTTT
J gene: TRBJ1-5; D gene: -; V gene: TRBV2; clone size: -; CDR3 protein: CATGQSGSNQPQHF; CDR3 DNA: TGTGCCACAGGACAGTCGGGAAGCAATCAGCCCCAGCATTTT
J gene: TRBJ2-5; D gene: TRBD1; V gene: TRBV4-1; clone size: -; CDR3 protein: CASSPTGQGEWETQYF; CDR3 DNA: TGCGCCAGCAGCCCTACGGGACAGGGAGAATGGGAGACCCAGTACTTC
J gene: TRBJ2-7; D gene: TRBD1; V gene: TRBV5-4; clone size: -; CDR3 protein: CASSSKTGGRGEQYF; CDR3 DNA: TGTGCCAGCAGCTCGAAGACAGGGGGCAGAGGCGAGCAGTACTTC
J gene: TRBJ2-3; D gene: -; V gene: TRBV19; clone size: -; CDR3 protein: CASSRRGAGNTDTQYF; CDR3 DNA: TGTGCCAGTAGTAGGAGGGGGGCTGGGAATACAGATACGCAGTATTTT
J gene: TRBJ1-2; D gene: -; V gene: TRBV29-1; clone size: -; CDR3 protein: CSVGQDYGYTF; CDR3 DNA: TGCAGCGTTGGACAGGACTATGGCTACACCTTC
J gene: TRBJ1-1; D gene: TRBD1; V gene: TRBV19; clone size: once; CDR3 protein: CASSIFGQGASEAFF; CDR3 DNA: TGTGCCAGTAGTATATTTGGACAGGGGGCTTCGGAAGCTTTCTTT